The T cell receptor beta chain described here comes from a study of CD8+ T cells in alopecia areata. Study details: After 6 to 18 months of tofacitinib, follow-up continued 6 months off drug.

As for this clone: Its target is not known.

Treatment denoted: oral pan-JAK inhibitor, 5-10 mg twice daily. The study team obtained lesional scalp punch biopsies and peripheral blood from alopecia areata patients. RNA extraction was followed by reverse transcription into cDNA, which acted as the sequencing template. The repertoire was sequenced with immunoSEQ multiplex PCR; TCRdb's copy has only in-frame clones and lacks some. The sample lists 95,000 to 100,000 clones, roughly 64% occurring once. Trimming took off 6 bases at V and 7 bases at J, with 6 bases between the two ends. Germline V gives CDR1 MNHEY, CDR2 SMNVEV (reference sequence). This CDR3 contains 10 residues. Study conclusions and caveats: Patients shared TCRs less clearly than mice did, possibly for HLA-related reasons. Scalp and blood samples kept many expanded lesional clones throughout tofacitinib.

The chain carries TRBV27 and TRBJ1-1, with D uncertain. The sequence came from a human donor with alopecia areata. The sequencing used CD8+ T cells sorted from blood, collected at week 4, from a patient treated with tofacitinib. The CDR3 DNA reads as TGTGCCAGCAGGGGCAGTGAAGCTTTCTTT. Its protein product is CASRGSEAFF.